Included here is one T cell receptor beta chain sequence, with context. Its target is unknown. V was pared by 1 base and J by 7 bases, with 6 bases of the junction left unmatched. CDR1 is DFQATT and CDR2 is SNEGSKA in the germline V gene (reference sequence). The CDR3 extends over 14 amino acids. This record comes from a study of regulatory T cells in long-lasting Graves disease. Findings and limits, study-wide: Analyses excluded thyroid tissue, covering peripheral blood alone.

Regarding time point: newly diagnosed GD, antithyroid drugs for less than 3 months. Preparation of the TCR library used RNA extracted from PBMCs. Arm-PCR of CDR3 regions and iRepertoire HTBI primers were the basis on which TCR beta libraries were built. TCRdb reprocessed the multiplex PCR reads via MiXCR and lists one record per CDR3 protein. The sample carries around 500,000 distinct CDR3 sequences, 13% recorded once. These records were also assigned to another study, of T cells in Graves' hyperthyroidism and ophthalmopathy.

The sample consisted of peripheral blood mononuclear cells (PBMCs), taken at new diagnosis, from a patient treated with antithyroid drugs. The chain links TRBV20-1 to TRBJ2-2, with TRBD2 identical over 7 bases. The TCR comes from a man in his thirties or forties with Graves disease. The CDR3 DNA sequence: TGCAGTGCTAGAGTCCAGCGGGACCACGGGGAGCTGTTTTTT. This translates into CSARVQRDHGELFF.